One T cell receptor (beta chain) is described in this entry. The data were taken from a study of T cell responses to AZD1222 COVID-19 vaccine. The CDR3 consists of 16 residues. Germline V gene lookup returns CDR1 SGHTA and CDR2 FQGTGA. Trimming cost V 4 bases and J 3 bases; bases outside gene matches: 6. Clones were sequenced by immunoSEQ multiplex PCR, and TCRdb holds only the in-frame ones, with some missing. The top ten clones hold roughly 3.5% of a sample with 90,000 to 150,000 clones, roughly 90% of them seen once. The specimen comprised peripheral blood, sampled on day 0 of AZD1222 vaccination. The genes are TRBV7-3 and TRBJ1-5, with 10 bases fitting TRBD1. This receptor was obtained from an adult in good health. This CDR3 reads CASSCAGTGVNQPQHF. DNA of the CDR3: TGTGCCAGCAGCTGTGCCGGGACAGGGGTCAATCAGCCCCAGCATTTT.